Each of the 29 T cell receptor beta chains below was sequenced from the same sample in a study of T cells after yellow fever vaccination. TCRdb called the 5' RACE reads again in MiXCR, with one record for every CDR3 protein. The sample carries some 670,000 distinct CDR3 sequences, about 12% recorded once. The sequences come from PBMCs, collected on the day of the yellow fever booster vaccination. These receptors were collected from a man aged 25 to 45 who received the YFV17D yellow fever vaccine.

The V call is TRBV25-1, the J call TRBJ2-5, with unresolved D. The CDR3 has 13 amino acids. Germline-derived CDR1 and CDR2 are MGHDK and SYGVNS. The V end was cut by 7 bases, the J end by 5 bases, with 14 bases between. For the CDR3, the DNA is TGTGCCAGCACTGTGGAGAGTTTCGAGACCCAGTACTTC. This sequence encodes CASTVESFETQYF.

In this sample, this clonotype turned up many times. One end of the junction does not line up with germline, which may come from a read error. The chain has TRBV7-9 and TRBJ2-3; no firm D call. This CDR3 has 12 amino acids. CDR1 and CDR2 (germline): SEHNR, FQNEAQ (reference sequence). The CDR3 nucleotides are TGCGCCAGCAGTCTTCAATTAGATACGCAGTATTTT. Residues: CASSLQLDTQYF.

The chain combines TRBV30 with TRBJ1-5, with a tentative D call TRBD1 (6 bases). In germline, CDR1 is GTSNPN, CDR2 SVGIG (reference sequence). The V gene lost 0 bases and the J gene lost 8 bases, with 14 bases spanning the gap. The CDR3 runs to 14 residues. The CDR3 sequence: CAWSVGPGAKPQHF. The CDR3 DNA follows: TGTGCCTGGAGTGTGGGGCCAGGGGCGAAGCCCCAGCATTTT.

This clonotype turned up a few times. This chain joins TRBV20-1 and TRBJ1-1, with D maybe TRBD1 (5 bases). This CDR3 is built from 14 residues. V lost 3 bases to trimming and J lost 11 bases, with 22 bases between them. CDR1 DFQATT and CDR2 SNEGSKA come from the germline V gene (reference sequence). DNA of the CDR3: TGCAGTGCTAGTCACCCCGGGGGTTACGGGTCGGCTTTCTTT. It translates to CSASHPGGYGSAFF.

Written as DNA, the CDR3 is TGCAGCGTTGATCAGGGGGTCACAGATACGCAGTATTTT. It yields the protein CSVDQGVTDTQYF. This rearrangement joins TRBV29-1 to TRBJ2-3; 7 nucleotides line up with TRBD1. This CDR3 contains 13 residues. V was clipped by 3 bases and J by 2 bases; unmatched bases: 2. Per the germline V gene, CDR1 is SQVTM and CDR2 is ANQGSEA.

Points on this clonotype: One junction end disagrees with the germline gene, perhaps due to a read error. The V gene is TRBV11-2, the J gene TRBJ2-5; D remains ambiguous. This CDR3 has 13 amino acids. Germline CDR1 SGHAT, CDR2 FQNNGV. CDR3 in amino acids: CASSFELEETRYF. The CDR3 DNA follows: TGTGCCAGCAGCTTCGAGTTAGAAGAGACCCGGTACTTC.

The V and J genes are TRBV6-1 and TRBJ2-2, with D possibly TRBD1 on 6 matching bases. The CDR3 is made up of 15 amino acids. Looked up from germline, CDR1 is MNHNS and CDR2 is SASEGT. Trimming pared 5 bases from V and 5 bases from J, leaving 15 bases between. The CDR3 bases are TGTGCCAGCAGTACCAGGGGCAGTATGACCGGGGAGCTGTTTTTT. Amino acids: CASSTRGSMTGELFF.

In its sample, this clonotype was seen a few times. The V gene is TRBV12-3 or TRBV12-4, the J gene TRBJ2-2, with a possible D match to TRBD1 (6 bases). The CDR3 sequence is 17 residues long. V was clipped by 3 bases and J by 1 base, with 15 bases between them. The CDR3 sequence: CASSFKGQLKNTGELFF. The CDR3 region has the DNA TGTGCCAGCAGTTTCAAGGGACAACTAAAGAACACCGGGGAGCTGTTTTTT.

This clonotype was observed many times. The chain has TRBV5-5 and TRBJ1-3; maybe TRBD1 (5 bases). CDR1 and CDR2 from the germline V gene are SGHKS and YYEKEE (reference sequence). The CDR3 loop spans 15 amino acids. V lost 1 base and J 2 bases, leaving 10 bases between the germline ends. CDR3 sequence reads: CASSLIGGAGNTIYF. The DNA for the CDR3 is TGTGCCAGCAGCTTGATTGGGGGAGCTGGAAACACCATATATTTT. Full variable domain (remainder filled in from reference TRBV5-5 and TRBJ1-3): DAGVTQSPTHLIKTRGQQVTLRCSPISGHKSVSWYQQVLGQGPQFIFQYYEKEERGRGNFPDRFSARQFPNYSSELNVNALLLGDSALYLCASSLIGGAGNTIYFGEGSWLTVV.

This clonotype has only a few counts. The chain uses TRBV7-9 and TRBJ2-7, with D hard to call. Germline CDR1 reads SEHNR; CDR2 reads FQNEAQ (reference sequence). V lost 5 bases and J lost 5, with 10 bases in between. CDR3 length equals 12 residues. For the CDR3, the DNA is TGTGCCAGCAGCCCCCCTAGTAACGAGCAGTACTTC. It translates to CASSPPSNEQYF.

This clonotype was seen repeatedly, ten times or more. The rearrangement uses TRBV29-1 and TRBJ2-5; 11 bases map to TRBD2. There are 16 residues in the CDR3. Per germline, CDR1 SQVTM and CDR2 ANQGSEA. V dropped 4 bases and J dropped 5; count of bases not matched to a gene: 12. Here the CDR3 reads CSVARTTSGRVETQYF. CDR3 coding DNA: TGCAGCGTTGCCCGGACCACTAGCGGGAGAGTTGAGACCCAGTACTTC.

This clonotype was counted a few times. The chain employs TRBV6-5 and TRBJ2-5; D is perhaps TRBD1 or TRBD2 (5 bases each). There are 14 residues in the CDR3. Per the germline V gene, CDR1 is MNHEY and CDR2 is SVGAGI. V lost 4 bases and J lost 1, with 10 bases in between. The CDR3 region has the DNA TGTGCCAGCAGTTTGGGACCGATCCAAGAGACCCAGTACTTC. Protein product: CASSLGPIQETQYF.

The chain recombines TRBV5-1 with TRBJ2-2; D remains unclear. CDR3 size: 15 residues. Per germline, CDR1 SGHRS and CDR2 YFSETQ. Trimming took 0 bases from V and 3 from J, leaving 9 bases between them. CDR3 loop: CASSLGPQYTGELFF. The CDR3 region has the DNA TGCGCCAGCAGCTTGGGGCCCCAGTACACCGGGGAGCTGTTTTTT.

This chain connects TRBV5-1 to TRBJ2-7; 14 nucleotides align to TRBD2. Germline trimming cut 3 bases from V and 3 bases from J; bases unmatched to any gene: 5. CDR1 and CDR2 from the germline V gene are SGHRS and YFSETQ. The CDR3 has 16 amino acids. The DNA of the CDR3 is TGCGCCAGCAGCTCGGGGACTAGCGGGAGCGACTACGAGCAGTACTTC. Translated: CASSSGTSGSDYEQYF.

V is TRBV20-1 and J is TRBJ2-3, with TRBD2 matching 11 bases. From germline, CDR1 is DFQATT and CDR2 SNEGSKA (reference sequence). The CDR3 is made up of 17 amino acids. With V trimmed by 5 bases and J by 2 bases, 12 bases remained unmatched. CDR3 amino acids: CSAGFIGTSGSTDTQYF. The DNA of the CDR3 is TGCAGTGCTGGGTTTATAGGGACTAGCGGCTCCACAGATACGCAGTATTTT.

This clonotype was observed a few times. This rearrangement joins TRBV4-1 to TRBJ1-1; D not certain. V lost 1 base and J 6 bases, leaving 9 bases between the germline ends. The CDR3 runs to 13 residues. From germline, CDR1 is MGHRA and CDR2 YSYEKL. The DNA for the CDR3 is TGCGCCAGCAGCCAAGCTGGGATCGCTGAAGCTTTCTTT. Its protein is CASSQAGIAEAFF.

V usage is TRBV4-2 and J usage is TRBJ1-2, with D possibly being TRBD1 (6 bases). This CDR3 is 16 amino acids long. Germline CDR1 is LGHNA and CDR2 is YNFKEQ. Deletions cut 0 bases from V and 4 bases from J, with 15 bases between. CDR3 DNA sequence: TGTGCCAGCAGCCAAGATACCGGGACATTCGTCTATGGCTACACCTTC. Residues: CASSQDTGTFVYGYTF.

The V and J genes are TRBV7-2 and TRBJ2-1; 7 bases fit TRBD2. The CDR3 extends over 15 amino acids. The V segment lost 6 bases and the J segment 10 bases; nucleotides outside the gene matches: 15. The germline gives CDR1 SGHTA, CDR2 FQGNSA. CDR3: CASSSTASGLREQFF. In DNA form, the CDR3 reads TGTGCCAGCAGTTCGACGGCTAGCGGATTGAGGGAGCAGTTCTTC.

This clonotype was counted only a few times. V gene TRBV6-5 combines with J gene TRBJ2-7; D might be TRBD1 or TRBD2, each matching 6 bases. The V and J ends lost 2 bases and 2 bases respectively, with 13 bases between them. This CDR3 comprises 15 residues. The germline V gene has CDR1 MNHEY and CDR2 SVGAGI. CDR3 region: CASSYVPGEAYEQYF. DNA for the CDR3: TGTGCCAGCAGTTACGTCCCAGGGGAGGCCTACGAGCAGTACTTC.

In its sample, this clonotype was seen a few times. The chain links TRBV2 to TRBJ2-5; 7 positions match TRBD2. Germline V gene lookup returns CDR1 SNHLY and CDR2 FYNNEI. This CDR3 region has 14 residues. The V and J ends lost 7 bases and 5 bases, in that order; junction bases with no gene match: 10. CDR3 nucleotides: TGTGCCAGCACTAGCGGTGATATTGTGGAGACCCAGTACTTC. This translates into CASTSGDIVETQYF.

The CDR3 DNA is TGTGCCAGTAGTATACCCCCCAGCACTGAAGCTTTCTTT. Translation gives CASSIPPSTEAFF. The chain has TRBV19 and TRBJ1-1; D not resolved. Germline CDR1 reads LNHDA; CDR2 reads SQIVND (reference sequence). V was cut by 2 bases and J by 4 bases, with 8 bases left in between. The CDR3 sequence is 13 residues long.

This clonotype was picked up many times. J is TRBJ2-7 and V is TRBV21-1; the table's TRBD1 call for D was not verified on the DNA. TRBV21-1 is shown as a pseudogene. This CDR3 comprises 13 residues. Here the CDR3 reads CARGQALSYEQYF. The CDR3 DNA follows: TGTGCCAGGGGACAGGCCCTCTCCTACGAGCAGTACTTC.

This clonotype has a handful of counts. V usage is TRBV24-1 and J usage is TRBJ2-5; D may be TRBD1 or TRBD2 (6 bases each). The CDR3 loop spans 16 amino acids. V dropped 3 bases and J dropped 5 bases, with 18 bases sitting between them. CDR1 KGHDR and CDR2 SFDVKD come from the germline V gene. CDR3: CATSDRVRGGVETQYF. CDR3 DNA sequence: TGTGCCACCAGTGATAGGGTCAGGGGAGGTGTGGAGACCCAGTACTTC.

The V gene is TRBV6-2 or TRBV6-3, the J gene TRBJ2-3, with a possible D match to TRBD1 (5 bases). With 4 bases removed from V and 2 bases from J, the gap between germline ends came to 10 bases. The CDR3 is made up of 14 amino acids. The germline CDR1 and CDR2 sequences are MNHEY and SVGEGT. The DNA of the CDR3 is TGTGCCAGCAGTTGGGGCAGCCACACAGATACGCAGTATTTT. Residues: CASSWGSHTDTQYF.

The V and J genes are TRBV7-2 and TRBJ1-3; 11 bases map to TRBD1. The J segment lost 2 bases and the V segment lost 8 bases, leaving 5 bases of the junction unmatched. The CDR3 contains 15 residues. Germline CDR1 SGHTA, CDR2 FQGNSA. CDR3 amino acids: CASGRDRGTGNTIYF. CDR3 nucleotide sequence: TGTGCCAGCGGAAGGGACAGGGGGACTGGAAACACCATATATTTT. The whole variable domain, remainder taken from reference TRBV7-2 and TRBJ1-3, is GAGVSQSPSNKVTEKGKDVELRCDPISGHTALYWYRQSLGQGLEFLIYFQGNSAPDKSGLPSDRFSAERTGGSVSTLTIQRTQQEDSAVYLCASGRDRGTGNTIYFGEGSWLTVV.

The DNA for the CDR3 is TGTGCCAGCAGGAGTGACTCGAGCTACGAGCAGTACTTC. Its protein product is CASRSDSSYEQYF. The V and J genes are TRBV12-3 or TRBV12-4 and TRBJ2-7; D unresolved. The CDR3 covers 13 residues. Between the trimmed V and J ends, which lost 6 bases and 3 bases, there was a span of 12 bases.

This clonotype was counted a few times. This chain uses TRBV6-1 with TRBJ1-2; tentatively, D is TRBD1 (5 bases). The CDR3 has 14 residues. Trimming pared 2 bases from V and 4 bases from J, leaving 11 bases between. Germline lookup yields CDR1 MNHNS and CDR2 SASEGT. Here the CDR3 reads CASSETRGLYGYTF. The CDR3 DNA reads TGTGCCAGCAGTGAAACTCGGGGCCTCTATGGCTACACCTTC.

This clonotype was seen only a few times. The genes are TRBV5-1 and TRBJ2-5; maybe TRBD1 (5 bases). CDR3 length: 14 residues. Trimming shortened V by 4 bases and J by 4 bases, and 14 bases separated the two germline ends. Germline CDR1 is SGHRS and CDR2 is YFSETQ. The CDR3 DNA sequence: TGCGCCAGCAGCACGACAGCGTCAACAGAGACCCAGTACTTC. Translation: CASSTTASTETQYF.

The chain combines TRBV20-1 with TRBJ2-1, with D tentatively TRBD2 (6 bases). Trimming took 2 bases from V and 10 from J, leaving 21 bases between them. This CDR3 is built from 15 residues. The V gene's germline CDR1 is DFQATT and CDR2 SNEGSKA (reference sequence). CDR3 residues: CSARIGTPDGVEQFF. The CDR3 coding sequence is TGCAGTGCTAGAATAGGGACTCCGGACGGTGTCGAGCAGTTCTTC.